This TCR beta chain was profiled in a study of CD4 T cells in relation to SARS-CoV-2 and coronaviruses. The overall study: ViraFEST: approximately 10-day antigen culture of PBMCs, then TCR beta CDR3 sequencing. Negative control cultures got HIV-1 Nef peptides or no peptide. Study conclusions and caveats: This crossreactivity analysis covered spike protein alone, no other viral proteins.

Clones were sequenced by immunoSEQ multiplex PCR, and TCRdb holds only the in-frame ones, with some missing. The sample lists approximately 11,000 clones; approximately 74% were seen once. J was trimmed by 3 bases and V by 3 bases; bases with no gene match: 15. Germline V gene data show CDR1 as SGHAT and CDR2 as FQNNGV. The CDR3 runs to 18 residues. This clone occurred a few times. Antigen unknown. Unexposed donor CD4+ T cells date from about 2011-2018, before the COVID-19 pandemic. After nine to ten days of culture, CD4+ T cells were isolated. Cells permitting, SARS-CoV-2 S/N and four cold-coronavirus spikes were tested on unexposed-donor CD4+ T cells.

The chain is built from TRBV11-2 and TRBJ2-7; 9 bases are a match to TRBD1. The sequence was collected from a human donor in good health. Source material: CD4+ T cells from PBMCs, cultured in vitro. Here the CDR3 reads CASSFRDRAQSTHYEQYF. CDR3 DNA: TGTGCCAGCAGCTTTCGGGACAGGGCCCAGTCCACGCACTACGAGCAGTACTTC.